These 8 T cell receptor beta chains originate from one sample sequenced in a study of shared clonotypes between healthy human individuals (dated by TCRdb to 2018 to 2021). Libraries came from the immunoSEQ multiplex PCR assay. Not all clones reach the TCRdb copy of this immuneACCESS table, which keeps in-frame sequences only. Checked studies attribute under half of the gap to unresolved V genes and leave the rest unexplained. The sample data list 2 million or so clones, and about 95% of these were observed just once. The ten largest clones add up to around 1.1% of the sample. CD8 naive samples consisted of CD45RO-negative cells that were positively selected for CCR7, yielding a CD45RA+CCR7+ population without TemRA cells. The source material was naive CD8+ T cells sorted from blood. The cell subset or site label, as the study defines it: CD45RA+CCR7+. These receptors were taken from a man between 18 and 35 years old in good health.

The chain carries TRBV9 and TRBJ2-2; 14 positions agree with TRBD2. Germline CDR1 SGDLS, CDR2 YYNGEE. The V segment lost 2 bases and the J segment 5 bases; nucleotides outside the gene matches: 5. The CDR3 covers 17 residues. The CDR3 DNA reads as TGTGCCAGCAGCGTCCGGGGACTAGCGGGGGAAACCGGGGAGCTGTTTTTT. Translation gives CASSVRGLAGETGELFF.

This chain links TRBV28 with TRBJ1-1; D ambiguous. The CDR3 sequence is 15 residues long. The germline CDR1 and CDR2 sequences are MDHEN and SYDVKM. V was cut by 5 bases and J by 3 bases, with 16 bases left in between. The chain's CDR3 is CASSGTYVGYTEAFF. In DNA form, the CDR3 reads TGTGCCAGCAGTGGCACGTACGTTGGGTACACTGAAGCTTTCTTT.

This clone was seen a few times. The chain links TRBV6-1 to TRBJ1-6; D gene unclear. Trimming pared 2 bases from V and 10 bases from J, leaving 6 bases between. Germline CDR1 is MNHNS and CDR2 is SASEGT. This CDR3 contains 12 residues. The CDR3 region is CASSETNSPLHF. The CDR3 coding sequence is TGTGCCAGCAGTGAAACAAACTCACCCCTCCACTTT.

J is TRBJ1-6 and V is TRBV5-6, with D possibly TRBD1 on 6 matching bases. The CDR3 runs 14 residues. Per the germline V gene, CDR1 is SGHDT and CDR2 is YYEEEE. Trimming left V 4 bases short and J 6 bases short, with 11 bases between. This CDR3 reads CASSITGFNSPLHF. CDR3 in DNA: TGTGCCAGCAGCATCACAGGGTTTAATTCACCCCTCCACTTT.

This chain joins TRBV6-1 and TRBJ2-3; D call uncertain. V lost 4 bases and J lost 3, with 5 bases in between. CDR3 length: 12 residues. Germline V gene lookup returns CDR1 MNHNS and CDR2 SASEGT. As DNA, the CDR3 is TGTGCCAGCAGTGGAAGGACAGATACGCAGTATTTT. Translating gives CASSGRTDTQYF.

In the case of this clone: This CDR3 is also generated by other DNA sequences in the sample. V usage is TRBV27 and J usage is TRBJ1-1; D is possibly TRBD1 (5 bases). This CDR3 is built from 13 residues. Trimming removed 4 bases from V and 2 bases from J, with 8 bases in between. Germline assignment: CDR1 MNHEY and CDR2 SMNVEV (reference sequence). The CDR3 protein is CASSYTGNTEAFF. Written as DNA, the CDR3 is TGTGCCAGCAGTTACACAGGTAACACTGAAGCTTTCTTT.

The chain couples TRBV7-2 to TRBJ2-7; D remains unclear. The CDR3 is made up of 13 amino acids. From germline, CDR1 is SGHTA and CDR2 FQGNSA. Trimming removed 1 base from V and 4 bases from J, with 8 bases in between. CDR3 in amino acids: CASSLVGVYEQYF. CDR3 bases: TGTGCCAGCAGCTTAGTGGGCGTATACGAGCAGTACTTC.

CDR3 DNA sequence: TGTGCCAGCAGTCAATGGGGGCCGGCCTACGAGCAGTACTTC. Translated, it gives CASSQWGPAYEQYF. V is TRBV27 and J is TRBJ2-7; TRBD1 might be the D (6 bases). This CDR3 is built from 14 residues. V dropped 5 bases and J dropped 2 bases, with 13 bases sitting between them. Germline values: CDR1 MNHEY, CDR2 SMNVEV (reference sequence).